The sequence of this TCR beta chain was determined in a study of shared clonotypes between healthy human individuals. The CDR3 sequence is 14 residues long. Per the germline V gene, CDR1 is SGHKS and CDR2 is YYEKEE (reference sequence). Trimming at V came to 2 bases and at J to 3 bases, leaving 4 bases not matched to a gene. Profiled with immunoSEQ multiplex PCR; TCRdb holds only in-frame clones, not every one. In the table there are 2 million to 3 million clones, more than 85% of which are singletons. Sequencing was carried out using naive CD4+ T cells from PBMCs. The subset is: CD45RA+ positively selected. This TCR derives from a man between 18 and 35 years old in good health. Some clones in this sample may be carry-over from other donors' samples. V is TRBV5-5 and J is TRBJ2-7, with 8 bases lining up with TRBD2. CDR3 in amino acids: CASSFSGDLYEQYF. The CDR3 DNA follows: TGTGCCAGCAGCTTTAGCGGGGACCTCTACGAGCAGTACTTC.